Below, one T cell receptor beta chain is given with its context. TCRdb's table, derived via immunoSEQ multiplex PCR, lists solely in-frame clones and lacks some. This repertoire shows 300,000 to 350,000 clones, 88% found once; its top ten account for approximately 1.6%. The data belong to a study of blood T cell repertoires in COVID-19. Study overall: The United States, Italy and Spain were the sources of the acute and convalescent COVID-19 samples. Sources were T cells, B-cell-depleted T cells, or PBMCs; the material itself was cDNA or gDNA.

The sequence was obtained from a woman younger than 45 with COVID-19, enrolled during active disease. The sample consisted of peripheral blood.

The CDR3 DNA sequence: TGTGCCAGCAGCTACAGGGGGGGAGCCTACGAGCAGTACTTC. Protein: CASSYRGGAYEQYF. The chain recombines TRBV7-6 with TRBJ2-7; tentative D call: TRBD1 (8 bases). Trimming cost V 4 bases and J 2 bases, with 12 bases left between them. Germline CDR1 and CDR2: SGHVS and FNYEAQ. The CDR3 sequence is 14 residues long.